The clone carrying this TCR beta chain came up a few times. This sample stems from a study of beta chain features in type 1 diabetes. Of the isolated RNA, all was reverse transcribed, and so the sequenced material was expressed TCRB transcripts. The data were produced by immunoSEQ multiplex PCR, yet TCRdb's version contains in-frame clones alone and is incomplete. The data hold about 140,000 clones, with roughly 10% observed a single time. The germline gives CDR1 SGHNT, CDR2 YYREEE (reference sequence). The CDR3 is made up of 16 amino acids. After removal of 4 bases from V and 4 bases from J, the junction contained 11 bases not matched to a gene.

This rearrangement joins TRBV5-4 to TRBJ2-5; 9 bases fit TRBD1. The specimen sequenced was central memory CD4+ T cells from blood. The source is a woman in her thirties or forties in good health. The CDR3 sequence is CASSNAGTGKGETQYF. CDR3 bases: TGTGCCAGCAGCAATGCCGGGACAGGGAAAGGAGAGACCCAGTACTTC. The whole variable domain, filled in from reference TRBV5-4 and TRBJ2-5, reads ETGVTQSPTHLIKTRGQQVTLRCSSQSGHNTVSWYQQALGQGPQFIFQYYREEENGRGNFPPRFSGLQFPNYSSELNVNALELDDSALYLCASSNAGTGKGETQYFGPGTRLLVL.